The source of this T cell receptor (beta chain) is a study of Graves' ophthalmopathy and Graves' hyperthyroidism. TCR beta CDR3 regions were amplified from RNA transcripts. Second-round multiplex PCR came after first-round RT-PCR with HTBI primers. One entry per CDR3 protein results from TCRdb running MiXCR on the multiplex PCR reads. Of some 400,000 distinct CDR3 sequences detected, about 17% appear once; the ten largest clones hold 1.5% to 2%. This clonotype was picked up many times. The CDR3 spans 13 residues. V was pared by 7 bases and J by 3 bases, with 13 bases between. Germline values: CDR1 SQVTM, CDR2 ANQGSEA. Each diagnosis was determined on the basis of clinical symptoms, serum thyroxine, TRAb, thyroid ultrasound and orbital computed tomography.

Sample: peripheral blood. This chain joins TRBV29-1 and TRBJ2-4, with TRBD2 as a possible D gene (5 bases). This TCR derives from a woman aged 18 to 35 with Graves' ophthalmopathy. CDR3 nucleotide sequence: TGCAGCGGGGGAGTGGGGAGCAAAAACATTCAGTACTTC. Amino acid sequence: CSGGVGSKNIQYF.